This T cell receptor beta chain was sequenced in a study of T cells after yellow fever vaccination. Study-level results: Peak timing came faster in the weaker secondary response, day 5 versus 15.

CDR3 length: 14 residues. The germline CDR1 and CDR2 sequences are DFQATT and SNEGSKA (reference sequence). Unmatched junction bases numbered 5, after V lost 5 bases and J lost 0 bases. TCRdb used MiXCR to reprocess the 5' RACE reads, holding one entry per CDR3 protein. The profile shows around 120,000 distinct CDR3 sequences, around 15% of them singletons. This clonotype was counted a few times. The antigen is undetermined. This chain links TRBV20-1 with TRBJ2-5, with 8 bases that match TRBD2. The sample in question was CD8+ T cells sorted from PBMCs, obtained 5 days after the yellow fever booster vaccination. The TCR comes from a man aged 18 to 29 who received the YFV17D yellow fever vaccine. The CDR3 reads CSASTAGDQETQYF. The DNA for the CDR3 is TGCAGTGCTTCTACAGCGGGGGACCAAGAGACCCAGTACTTC.